Below, 17 T cell receptor beta chains from the same sample are listed, as sequenced in a study of blood T cell repertoires in COVID-19. The repertoire was sequenced with immunoSEQ multiplex PCR; TCRdb's copy has only in-frame clones and lacks some. The sample includes 150,000 or so clones, about 86% of them seen just once. The material sequenced was peripheral blood. The receptors derive from a woman in her fifties or sixties with acute or convalescent COVID-19.

The chain uses TRBV28 and TRBJ1-2, with 8 bases matching TRBD1. This CDR3 has 14 amino acids. Germline V gene lookup returns CDR1 MDHEN and CDR2 SYDVKM. The trim removed 6 bases at V and 4 bases at J, leaving 7 bases unmatched. The CDR3 reads CASSYRGTFYGYTF. CDR3 DNA sequence: TGTGCCAGCAGCTACAGGGGGACTTTCTATGGCTACACCTTC.

For this clone: Other nucleotide sequences from this sample produce the same CDR3. The rearrangement joins TRBV10-3 to TRBJ1-1; a possible D gene is TRBD1 (6 bases). Trimming stripped 2 bases from V and 1 base from J, with 8 bases between. The CDR3 runs 14 residues. Germline loops: CDR1 ENHRY, CDR2 SYGVKD. CDR3: CAISEGQTNTEAFF. CDR3 DNA sequence: TGTGCCATCAGTGAGGGACAGACGAACACTGAAGCTTTCTTT.

Comments on this clone: Other DNA sequences of this sample code for an identical CDR3. V and J are TRBV19 and TRBJ2-5, with 7 nucleotides matching TRBD1. Germline V gives CDR1 LNHDA, CDR2 SQIVND (reference sequence). The CDR3 has 14 residues. After removal of 6 bases from V and 1 base from J, the junction contained 5 bases not matched to a gene. The CDR3 DNA follows: TGTGCCAGTAGCCCAGGACAGGTCCAAGAGACCCAGTACTTC. Translation gives CASSPGQVQETQYF.

The chain uses TRBV10-2 and TRBJ2-5; 7 bases match TRBD2. Trimming at V came to 5 bases and at J to 1 base, leaving 7 bases not matched to a gene. In germline, CDR1 is WSHSY, CDR2 SAAADI. The CDR3 is 15 amino acids. This CDR3 reads CASSLQRGPQETQYF. CDR3 DNA sequence: TGCGCCAGCAGTCTCCAGCGGGGCCCCCAAGAGACCCAGTACTTC.

This clone was seen a few times. The chain recombines TRBV2 with TRBJ2-2; no reliable D call. Trimming pared 11 bases from V and 0 bases from J, leaving 10 bases between. This CDR3 has 13 residues. The germline V gene has CDR1 SNHLY and CDR2 FYNNEI. DNA of the CDR3: TGTGCCGGTAGCATTTCGAACACCGGGGAGCTGTTTTTT. This gives the protein CAGSISNTGELFF.

The chain employs TRBV19 and TRBJ2-7; 10 positions match TRBD1. With 6 bases clipped from V and 3 bases from J, the junction kept 5 bases outside the gene matches. The CDR3 has 14 residues. Looked up from germline, CDR1 is LNHDA and CDR2 is SQIVND (reference sequence). The CDR3 DNA reads as TGTGCCAGTAGAGTGAGGGACAGGGGCTACGAGCAGTACTTC. Translated: CASRVRDRGYEQYF.

The V gene is TRBV28, the J gene TRBJ1-2; D call uncertain. The V gene lost 5 bases and the J gene lost 4 bases, with 20 bases spanning the gap. CDR1 is MDHEN, CDR2 SYDVKM, per germline. The length of the CDR3 is 16 residues. The CDR3 coding sequence is TGTGCCAGCAGTGTAACGTTCGGGGTCGAGGGCTATGGCTACACCTTC. This gives the protein CASSVTFGVEGYGYTF.

This chain joins TRBV24-1 and TRBJ2-1, with 7 bases lining up with TRBD2. This CDR3 contains 15 residues. Germline CDR1 and CDR2: KGHDR and SFDVKD. Trimming took 3 bases from V and 2 from J; bases not matched to a gene: 3. CDR3 DNA: TGTGCCACCAGTGATGGGGCGGGAGCCTACAATGAGCAGTTCTTC. Translating it yields CATSDGAGAYNEQFF.

The V gene is TRBV27, the J gene TRBJ1-2; a weak D match, TRBD1 (5 bases). The germline V gene has CDR1 MNHEY and CDR2 SMNVEV (reference sequence). The CDR3 is made up of 13 amino acids. V shed 4 bases and J shed 0 bases, with 6 bases lying between them. The CDR3, as DNA: TGTGCCAGCAGTTGGGGGGCTAACTATGGCTACACCTTC. It encodes CASSWGANYGYTF.

The chain couples TRBV6-5 to TRBJ1-1; TRBD1 matches 8 bases. Unmatched junction bases numbered 4, after V lost 6 bases and J lost 4 bases. The length of the CDR3 is 13 residues. CDR1 is MNHEY, CDR2 SVGAGI, per germline. DNA of the CDR3: TGTGCCAGCAGGCTACAGGGGGGCACTGAAGCTTTCTTT. Translating it yields CASRLQGGTEAFF.

This chain connects TRBV3-1 (or the pseudogene TRBV3-2) to TRBJ1-2; 8 bases agree with TRBD1. The CDR3 covers 14 residues. Germline-derived CDR1 and CDR2 are LGHDT and YNNKEL (reference sequence). Losses at the gene ends were 4 bases for V and 4 bases for J; bases not matched to a gene: 5. CDR3 protein: CASSPGQGGYGYTF. The CDR3 DNA follows: TGTGCCAGCAGCCCAGGACAGGGCGGCTATGGCTACACCTTC.

The chain links TRBV2 to TRBJ1-6, with D perhaps matching TRBD1 (6 bases). The CDR3 runs to 15 residues. V gave up 2 bases and J gave up 10 bases, with 15 bases separating them. Germline V gene lookup returns CDR1 SNHLY and CDR2 FYNNEI. DNA of the CDR3: TGTGCCAGCAGTGAAAGGGCGGGGGGCGGCTCACCCCTCCACTTT. Translating it yields CASSERAGGGSPLHF.

This chain connects TRBV7-3 to TRBJ1-2, with a weak D call TRBD1 (6 bases). The germline V gene has CDR1 SGHTA and CDR2 FQGTGA. The CDR3 extends over 13 amino acids. Trimming removed 3 bases from V and 6 bases from J, with 11 bases in between. In DNA, the CDR3 is TGTGCCAGCAGCTTCAATCCAGGGGATGGCTACACCTTC. Translation: CASSFNPGDGYTF. The variable domain in full, with the rest retrieved from reference TRBV7-3 and TRBJ1-2, is GAGVSQTPSNKVTEKGKYVELRCDPISGHTALYWYRQSLGQGPEFLIYFQGTGAADDSGLPNDRFFAVRPEGSVSTLKIQRTERGDSAVYLCASSFNPGDGYTFGSGTRLTVV.

This sequence joins TRBV3-1 (or the pseudogene TRBV3-2) and TRBJ1-2; D perhaps matches TRBD1 (5 bases). CDR1 and CDR2 (germline): LGHDT, YNNKEL (reference sequence). The CDR3 consists of 15 residues. V dropped 4 bases and J dropped 2 bases, with 14 bases sitting between them. The CDR3 DNA reads as TGTGCCAGCAGCCTCGGCGGAGGGGCCAACTATGGCTACACCTTC. Residues: CASSLGGGANYGYTF.

The V gene is TRBV27, the J gene TRBJ2-1, with D tentatively TRBD2 (5 bases). With 7 bases removed from V and 5 bases from J, the gap between germline ends came to 21 bases. The CDR3 runs 16 residues. Germline-derived CDR1 and CDR2 are MNHEY and SMNVEV (reference sequence). The CDR3 loop is CASTLSRASRNNEQFF. CDR3 in DNA: TGTGCCAGCACCCTATCCCGGGCTAGCCGTAACAATGAGCAGTTCTTC.

This chain's CDR3 is CASSLSGRVTDTQYF. The CDR3 DNA is TGTGCCAGCAGCCTTAGCGGGAGGGTCACAGATACGCAGTATTTT. The rearrangement links TRBV9 to TRBJ2-3, with 11 nucleotides matching TRBD2. The V segment lost 4 bases and the J segment 2 bases; nucleotides outside the gene matches: 3. Germline V gives CDR1 SGDLS, CDR2 YYNGEE. The CDR3 consists of 15 residues.

V usage is TRBV7-9 and J usage is TRBJ2-1; 8 nucleotides line up with TRBD2. The CDR3 runs to 19 residues. Germline-derived CDR1 and CDR2 are SEHNR and FQNEAQ (reference sequence). V shed 5 bases and J 7 bases; nucleotides not matched to a gene: 22. The CDR3 nucleotides read TGTGCCAGCAGCCTAACGGTCTTGGGTAGCGGGATGGTTGGGAATGAGCAGTTCTTC. Its protein is CASSLTVLGSGMVGNEQFF.